Listed here is a single T cell receptor (beta chain). The antigen remains undetermined. At a deep level, the assay was run. Genomic DNA belonging to each subset was distributed in equal measure over several immunoSEQ plates. TCRdb's copy holds only in-frame clones and misses some; the assay was immunoSEQ multiplex PCR. The data contain around 1.9 million clones, just over 90% of them singletons. Naive CD8 cells were CD45RO-negative, positively selected for CCR7, excluding terminally differentiated effector memory CD45RA+ cells. This specimen comes from a study of shared clonotypes between healthy human individuals. The germline gives CDR1 SGHDT, CDR2 YYEEEE. The CDR3 extends over 14 amino acids. Trimming took 0 bases from V and 6 from J; bases not matched to a gene: 5. Findings and caveats of the study: Of the naive CD4 clonotypes, about 5.4% were shared across a few donors. Sequencing depth was expected to influence donor clonotype sharing.

Sample: naive CD8+ T cells from PBMCs. The chain couples TRBV5-6 to TRBJ1-1; 7 positions match TRBD1. The origin of this receptor is a man aged 18 to 35 in good health. Some clones in this sample may be carry-over from other donors' samples. The CDR3 nucleotides are TGTGCCAGCAGCTTGGATCGGCAGGGGGCTGAAGCTTTCTTT. This encodes CASSLDRQGAEAFF.